This TCR beta chain emerged from a study of blood T cell repertoires in COVID-19. The germline CDR1 and CDR2 sequences are SEHNR and FQNEAQ (reference sequence). This CDR3 is built from 13 residues. Trimming shortened V by 3 bases and J by 10 bases, and 12 bases separated the two germline ends. Profiling relied on immunoSEQ multiplex PCR, and the TCRdb table lists in-frame clones only, not all of them. The sample holds under 300,000 clones; about 90% are singletons and the top ten take about 12%. It was during active infection that Seattle patients were enrolled and then longitudinally followed. Specimen: peripheral blood. This receptor was taken from a woman under 40 with COVID-19, enrolled during active disease. The V gene is TRBV7-9, the J gene TRBJ2-2; a possible D gene is TRBD1 (5 bases). The CDR3 DNA sequence: TGTGCCAGCAGCTTTTCCCAAGGGGTGGAGCTGTTTTTT. It is translated as CASSFSQGVELFF.